These T cell receptor beta chains were read from a single sample in a study of cytomegalovirus exposure and HLA in healthy donors. This table comes from immunoSEQ multiplex PCR, and its TCRdb copy is limited to in-frame clones, with some not included. The sample consists of approximately 210,000 clones, around 90% of them appearing once. Sequences were obtained from PBMCs. The receptors stem from a woman aged 18-35 years in good health and CMV-seronegative. Each CDR3 is given with its conserved first and last residue. The D gene is left open where the match is weak. Expanded clones are given a class, and other clones once, few, many or no size at all.

CASSLPGSGANVLTF | TGTGCCAGCAGCTTACCCGGCTCTGGGGCCAACGTCCTGACTTTC | TRBV7-9 | - | TRBJ2-6 | -
CASSQDLGQGNWNYGYTF | TGCGCCAGCAGCCAAGATTTAGGACAGGGGAATTGGAACTATGGCTACACCTTC | TRBV4-3 | TRBD1 | TRBJ1-2 | once
CASSFSGGYGYTF | TGTGCCAGCAGTTTCTCAGGGGGCTATGGCTACACCTTC | TRBV27 | TRBD1 | TRBJ1-2 | once
CASSELVTSGFVTQYF | TGTGCCAGCAGTGAATTGGTGACTAGCGGGTTCGTTACGCAGTATTTT | TRBV25-1 | TRBD2 | TRBJ2-3 | -
CTSSQETGTSGKPAGTQYF | TGCACCAGCAGCCAAGAAACCGGGACTAGCGGCAAGCCCGCCGGCACCCAGTACTTC | TRBV1 | - | TRBJ2-5 | -
CASSPGLAGGPGDTQYF | TGTGCCAGCAGCCCCGGACTAGCGGGAGGGCCAGGGGATACGCAGTATTTT | TRBV7-2 | TRBD2 | TRBJ2-3 | -
CAISVGTIGNEQFF | TGTGCCATCAGTGTGGGGACTATTGGGAATGAGCAGTTCTTC | TRBV10-3 | TRBD2 | TRBJ2-1 | once
CASSPSFSYEQYF | TGTGCCAGCAGCCCTTCGTTCTCCTACGAGCAGTACTTC | TRBV7-2 | - | TRBJ2-7 | -
CASSQEPLFTSLRLAGDEQYF | TGCGCCAGCAGCCAAGAACCCCTATTTACATCCCTGAGACTAGCCGGGGACGAGCAGTACTTC | TRBV4-1 | TRBD2 | TRBJ2-7 | -
CASSLGDGGALTDTQYF | TGCGCCAGCAGCTTGGGCGACGGGGGGGCCCTCACAGATACGCAGTATTTT | TRBV5-1 | TRBD2 | TRBJ2-3 | -
CASREAGSPLHF | TGTGCCAGCAGGGAGGCGGGTTCACCCCTCCACTTT | TRBV27 | - | TRBJ1-6 | -
CASSGEGQGKETQYF | TGTGCCAGCAGCGGAGAGGGACAGGGAAAAGAGACCCAGTACTTC | TRBV25-1 | TRBD1 | TRBJ2-5 | -
CASSASGAGAGTDTQYF | TGTGCCAGCAGCGCCTCTGGAGCGGGAGCCGGGACAGATACGCAGTATTTT | TRBV9 | TRBD2 | TRBJ2-3 | -
CASSQIAGGPYEQYF | TGTGCCAGCAGCCAAATAGCGGGAGGTCCCTACGAGCAGTACTTC | TRBV5-4 | TRBD2 | TRBJ2-7 | -
CASSLGQGGKGQYF | TGTGCCAGCAGCCTAGGACAGGGTGGTAAAGGGCAGTACTTC | TRBV28 | TRBD1 | TRBJ2-7 | -
CSSSLASGFETQYF | TGTTCCAGCAGCTTAGCCAGCGGGTTTGAGACCCAGTACTTC | TRBV7-9 | - | TRBJ2-5 | -
CASKGWGLAGRPNSYEQYF | TGCGCCAGCAAAGGGTGGGGACTAGCGGGACGCCCGAACTCCTACGAGCAGTACTTC | TRBV5-1 | TRBD2 | TRBJ2-7 | -
CASSELLEKTQYF | TGTGCCAGCTCGGAGCTCCTCGAAAAGACGCAGTATTTT | TRBV11-2 | - | TRBJ2-3 | -
CAIREPSLAGASAEQFF | TGTGCCATCAGGGAACCCAGCCTAGCAGGGGCCTCCGCTGAGCAGTTCTTC | TRBV10-3 | - | TRBJ2-1 | once
CASSPKADGVGKKLFF | TGTGCCAGCTCACCAAAAGCGGACGGAGTCGGAAAAAAACTGTTTTTT | TRBV18 | - | TRBJ1-4 | -
CASSSRLAGATDTQYF | TGTGCCAGCAGCTCCAGACTAGCGGGAGCCACAGATACGCAGTATTTT | TRBV5-4 | TRBD2 | TRBJ2-3 | -
CASTPGAGGLNIQYF | TGTGCCAGCACCCCTGGGGCGGGAGGACTAAACATTCAGTACTTC | TRBV27 | TRBD2 | TRBJ2-4 | -
CASSTGWGPTTDEQYF | TGCGCCAGCAGCACCGGATGGGGGCCGACGACCGACGAGCAGTACTTC | TRBV5-1 | - | TRBJ2-7 | -
CASSPSGRTNYGYTF | TGTGCCAGCTCACCAAGTGGCAGAACTAACTATGGCTACACCTTC | TRBV18 | - | TRBJ1-2 | once